These 19 T cell receptor beta chains were sequenced from one sample in a study of OX40 agonist ivuxolimab in advanced cancers. This table comes from immunoSEQ multiplex PCR, and its TCRdb copy is limited to in-frame clones, with some not included. The profile shows tens of thousands of clones, 82% of them singletons. Sequencing used CD4+ or CD8+ T cells sorted from blood, obtained in a trial of the OX40 agonist ivuxolimab. The receptor set was obtained from an adult with an advanced solid tumor such as melanoma, head and neck, liver or kidney cancer.

The rearrangement joins TRBV7-2 to TRBJ2-7; D could derive from TRBD1 or TRBD2 (5 bases each). The CDR3 sequence is 13 residues long. In germline, CDR1 is SGHTA, CDR2 FQGNSA. The V gene lost 4 bases and the J gene lost 6 bases, with 13 bases spanning the gap. The DNA of the CDR3 is TGTGCCAGCAGCTGGGGACGGGGCGCCGAGCAGTACTTC. Its translation: CASSWGRGAEQYF.

The table lists this clone with a count of one. The chain employs TRBV19 and TRBJ1-5; D is unclear. The CDR3 length is 15 residues. CDR1 is LNHDA and CDR2 is SQIVND in the germline V gene (reference sequence). V was shortened by 5 bases and J by 6 bases, with 17 bases between the two germline ends. This CDR3 reads CASSPRMSWGQPQHF. The CDR3 DNA reads as TGTGCCAGTAGTCCCCGTATGTCTTGGGGTCAGCCCCAGCATTTT.

This chain links TRBV19 with TRBJ1-3, with TRBD1 identical over 7 bases. Germline loops: CDR1 LNHDA, CDR2 SQIVND (reference sequence). The J segment lost 4 bases and the V segment lost 3 bases, leaving 6 bases of the junction unmatched. CDR3 length: 15 residues. CDR3 loop: CASSIGQAAGNTIYF. Here the CDR3 DNA reads TGTGCCAGTAGTATCGGACAGGCGGCAGGAAACACCATATATTTT. The full variable domain, completed using reference TRBV19 and TRBJ1-3, is DGGITQSPKYLFRKEGQNVTLSCEQNLNHDAMYWYRQDPGQGLRLIYYSQIVNDFQKGDIAEGYSVSREKKESFPLTVTSAQKNPTAFYLCASSIGQAAGNTIYFGEGSWLTVV.

In its sample, this clone was seen once. The chain combines TRBV11-1 with TRBJ1-1; 7 bases fit TRBD1. There are 15 residues in the CDR3. Looked up from germline, CDR1 is SGHAT and CDR2 is FQDESV (reference sequence). V was pared by 5 bases and J by 2 bases, with 8 bases of the junction left unmatched. CDR3 loop: CASSRGNRGNTEAFF. CDR3 DNA: TGTGCCAGCAGCCGCGGGAACAGGGGAAACACTGAAGCTTTCTTT.

The genes are TRBV15 and TRBJ1-5; D uncertain. The germline CDR1 and CDR2 sequences are LNHNV and YYDKDF (reference sequence). The CDR3 consists of 13 residues. Trimming cost V 0 bases and J 11 bases, with 11 bases left between them. The CDR3 DNA reads TGTGCCACCAGCAGAGATGGTTGGGAGTCCCAGCATTTT. Protein product: CATSRDGWESQHF.

The rearrangement joins TRBV4-1 to TRBJ2-3; no clear D. Germline V gene sequence: CDR1 MGHRA, CDR2 YSYEKL. V gave up 1 base and J gave up 8 bases, with 22 bases separating them. The CDR3 consists of 17 residues. This chain's CDR3 is CASSQAALSLTMVTQYF. CDR3 nucleotide sequence: TGCGCCAGCAGCCAAGCGGCCCTATCCCTTACCATGGTTACGCAGTATTTT.

J is TRBJ2-5 and V is TRBV5-1, with D maybe TRBD2 (5 bases). Germline assignment: CDR1 SGHRS and CDR2 YFSETQ. The CDR3 spans 16 residues. The ends were cut back, 3 bases at V and 5 bases at J, with 20 bases in the middle. The CDR3 sequence is CASSSGIVRRKETQYF. The CDR3 DNA sequence: TGCGCCAGCAGCTCGGGGATAGTGAGGAGAAAGGAGACCCAGTACTTC.

This clone occurred a few times. The sample holds other DNA sequences that translate to the same CDR3. The chain combines TRBV6-5 with TRBJ2-2; D ambiguous. With 5 bases removed from V and 3 bases from J, the gap between germline ends came to 13 bases. The CDR3 spans 15 residues. Germline assignment: CDR1 MNHEY and CDR2 SVGAGI. The CDR3 nucleotides read TGTGCCAGCAGTACGATTGACACTTACACCGGGGAGCTGTTTTTT. Amino acids: CASSTIDTYTGELFF.

V gene TRBV19 combines with J gene TRBJ2-1, with D possibly being TRBD1 (5 bases). The CDR3 covers 14 residues. The germline V gene encodes CDR1 LNHDA and CDR2 SQIVND (reference sequence). Trimming took off 3 bases at V and 7 bases at J, with 13 bases between the two ends. For the CDR3, the DNA is TGTGCCAGTAGTATTAACCAGGGCTCAAATGAGCAGTTCTTC. It is translated as CASSINQGSNEQFF.

V gene TRBV4-3 combines with J gene TRBJ2-5; 8 positions match TRBD1. Germline-derived CDR1 and CDR2 are LGHNA and YSLEER. The trim removed 0 bases at V and 3 bases at J, leaving 3 bases unmatched. The CDR3 sequence is 15 residues long. The CDR3 protein is CASSQEVTGEETQYF. CDR3 in DNA: TGCGCCAGCAGCCAAGAGGTGACAGGGGAAGAGACCCAGTACTTC.

The V and J genes are TRBV7-2 and TRBJ2-7; TRBD1 might be the D (5 bases). The CDR3 covers 15 residues. V lost 3 bases, J lost 0 bases, and 12 bases lay in between. The germline gives CDR1 SGHTA, CDR2 FQGNSA. The CDR3 coding sequence is TGTGCCAGCAGCTTTTCCAGGGTGAGCTCCTACGAGCAGTACTTC. Translated: CASSFSRVSSYEQYF.

This clone occurred a few times. This chain connects TRBV7-3 to TRBJ2-1; TRBD1 matches at 9 bases. Germline V gene data show CDR1 as SGHTA and CDR2 as FQGTGA. The CDR3 extends over 15 amino acids. Trimming cost V 5 bases and J 8 bases; bases outside gene matches: 10. The CDR3 sequence is CASSKSGQGPDEQFF. CDR3 in DNA: TGTGCCAGCAGCAAATCGGGACAGGGTCCCGATGAGCAGTTCTTC.

The rearrangement links TRBV6-5 to TRBJ2-3, with 11 nucleotides matching TRBD2. CDR1 and CDR2 (germline): MNHEY, SVGAGI. Trimming removed 2 bases from V and 4 bases from J; junction bases left unmatched: 2. The CDR3 loop spans 15 amino acids. In nucleotides, the CDR3 is TGTGCCAGCAGTTACACTAGCGGGGGCCCAGATACGCAGTATTTT. Its protein product is CASSYTSGGPDTQYF.

The V call is TRBV30, the J call TRBJ1-2, with D possibly matching TRBD1 (5 bases). V dropped 2 bases and J dropped 6 bases, with 10 bases sitting between them. The CDR3 is made up of 12 amino acids. CDR1 and CDR2 (germline): GTSNPN, SVGIG (reference sequence). CDR3 in DNA: TGTGCCTGGAGTCCTTGGGGGAATGGCTACACCTTC. It yields the protein CAWSPWGNGYTF.

The chain has TRBV29-1 and TRBJ2-3; unclear D gene. Germline-derived CDR1 and CDR2 are SQVTM and ANQGSEA. The CDR3 has 12 amino acids. V lost 2 bases, J lost 2 bases, and 5 bases lay in between. CDR3 nucleotides: TGCAGCGTTGAACCGACCACAGATACGCAGTATTTT. Protein: CSVEPTTDTQYF.

This chain joins TRBV5-4 and TRBJ1-6; D is possibly TRBD1 (6 bases). Germline values: CDR1 SGHNT, CDR2 YYREEE (reference sequence). CDR3 length: 18 amino acids. Trimming removed 4 bases at V and 6 bases at J, with 23 bases between. In DNA, the CDR3 is TGTGCCAGCAGCGAGTCCAAGTTCAGCGGACAGAGTAATTCACCCCTCCACTTT. Residues: CASSESKFSGQSNSPLHF.

V gene TRBV7-9 combines with J gene TRBJ1-3; D ambiguous. Germline V CDR1 and CDR2: SEHNR, FQNEAQ (reference sequence). This CDR3 is built from 14 residues. V was trimmed by 0 bases and J by 0 bases, leaving 3 bases between them. The chain's CDR3 is CASSLARSGNTIYF. CDR3 coding DNA: TGTGCCAGCAGCTTAGCGCGCTCTGGAAACACCATATATTTT.

The rearrangement uses TRBV19 and TRBJ1-2; D ambiguous. The CDR3 contains 15 residues. Germline V CDR1 and CDR2: LNHDA, SQIVND (reference sequence). The V gene lost 5 bases and the J gene lost 4 bases, with 17 bases spanning the gap. In DNA, the CDR3 is TGTGCCAGTAGTCCCGACGGAAGCCACCTCTATGGCTACACCTTC. Residues: CASSPDGSHLYGYTF. The full variable domain, its missing parts supplied by reference TRBV19 and TRBJ1-2, is DGGITQSPKYLFRKEGQNVTLSCEQNLNHDAMYWYRQDPGQGLRLIYYSQIVNDFQKGDIAEGYSVSREKKESFPLTVTSAQKNPTAFYLCASSPDGSHLYGYTFGSGTRLTVV.

Only one count was recorded for this clone. CDR3 sequence: CASSRGRNTGELFF. The CDR3 DNA sequence: TGTGCCAGCAGCAGGGGGCGGAACACCGGGGAGCTGTTTTTT. The gene calls are TRBV7-2 and TRBJ2-2; 7 nucleotides agree with TRBD1. This CDR3 has 14 residues. Germline CDR1 reads SGHTA; CDR2 reads FQGNSA. With V trimmed by 5 bases and J by 1 base, 1 base remained unmatched.